This T cell receptor (beta chain) was obtained from a study of blood T cell repertoires in COVID-19. Study in general: Italy, Spain and the United States were the sources of the convalescent and acute COVID-19 samples. The cDNA or gDNA used as material had been derived from T cells, B-cell-depleted T cells, or PBMCs.

Followed longitudinally, the Seattle patients had been enrolled during active infection. Looked up from germline, CDR1 is SNHLY and CDR2 is FYNNEI. The J segment lost 4 bases and the V segment lost 7 bases, leaving 5 bases of the junction unmatched. This CDR3 region has 14 residues. Original analysis: The authors estimated nucleated cell counts from reference gene primer amplification. The assay was immunoSEQ multiplex PCR, and TCRdb's table has in-frame clones only and misses some. The V and J calls and the clone size are those of that table, but D and trimming were determined from the DNA. Here the sample spans fewer than 300,000 clones, more than 85% being singletons.

The specimen sequenced was peripheral blood. The rearrangement uses TRBV2 and TRBJ2-7; 12 bases fit TRBD2. This TCR was sampled from a woman aged 25 to 45 with COVID-19, enrolled during active disease. The CDR3 is CASTSGRAGYEQYF. The CDR3 DNA is TGTGCCAGCACTAGCGGGAGGGCCGGGTACGAGCAGTACTTC.